The clone carrying this T cell receptor beta chain was seen many times. Its antigen is unknown. These data originate in a study of early T cells in non-severe SARS-CoV-2 infection. Looking at the study overall: The chains were unpaired, and the sequenced material was bulk RNA from unsorted whole blood.

Tagging with unique molecular identifiers was applied to individual cDNA molecules. TCRdb re-derived calls from the 5' RACE reads in MiXCR, one entry per CDR3 protein. Altogether 30,000 or so distinct CDR3 sequences are present, 5.8% being singletons, with the ten largest covering approximately 5.2%. Germline-derived CDR1 and CDR2 are WSHSY and SAAADI. Trimming pared 6 bases from V and 1 base from J, leaving 7 bases between. The CDR3 consists of 13 residues. Study-level points and caveats: VDJdb matches were skewed toward anti-spike CD8 T cell responses.

Sequenced material: whole blood. This chain connects TRBV10-2 to TRBJ2-1; possibly TRBD1 for D (6 bases). This sequence was found in an adult who was a healthcare worker with PCR-confirmed SARS-CoV-2 infection or an uninfected control (not recorded which). For the CDR3, the DNA is TGCGCCAGCAGCAGGGGTTCCTACAATGAGCAGTTCTTC. Translation gives CASSRGSYNEQFF.